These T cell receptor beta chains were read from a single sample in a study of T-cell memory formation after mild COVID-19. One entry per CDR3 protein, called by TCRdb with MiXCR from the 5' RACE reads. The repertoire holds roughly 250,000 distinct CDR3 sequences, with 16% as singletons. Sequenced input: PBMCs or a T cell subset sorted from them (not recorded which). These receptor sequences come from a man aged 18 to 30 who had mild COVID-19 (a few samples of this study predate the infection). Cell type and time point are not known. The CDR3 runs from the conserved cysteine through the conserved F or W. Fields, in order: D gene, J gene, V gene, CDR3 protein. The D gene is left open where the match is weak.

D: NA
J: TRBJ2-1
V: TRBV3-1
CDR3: CASSPRGAWSYNEQFF

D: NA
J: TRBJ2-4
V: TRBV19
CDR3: CASSTWDGADKNIQYF

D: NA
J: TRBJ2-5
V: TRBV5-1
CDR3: CASSLSQPQTQETQYF

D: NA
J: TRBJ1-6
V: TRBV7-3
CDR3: CASSLYRDSPLHF

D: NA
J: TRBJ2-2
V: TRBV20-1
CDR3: CSARGVSSNTGELFF

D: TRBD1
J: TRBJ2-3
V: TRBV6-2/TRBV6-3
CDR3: CASKKDRASGDTQYF

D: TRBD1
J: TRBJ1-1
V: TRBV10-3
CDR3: CAITTTGGTEAFF

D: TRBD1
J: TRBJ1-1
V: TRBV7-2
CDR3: CASSPQDRLNTEAFF

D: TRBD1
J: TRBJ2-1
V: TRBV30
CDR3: CAWSVGQGLKNEQFF

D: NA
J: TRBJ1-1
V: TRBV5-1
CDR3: CASSLEATANTEAFF

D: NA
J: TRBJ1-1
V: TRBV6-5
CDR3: CASSLQGFTEAFF

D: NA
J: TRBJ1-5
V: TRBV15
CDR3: CATSRDRQGPQHF

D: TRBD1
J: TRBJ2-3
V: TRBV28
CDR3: CASGIMDRTDTQYF

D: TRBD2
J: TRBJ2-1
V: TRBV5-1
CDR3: CASSLNPGGPDEQFF

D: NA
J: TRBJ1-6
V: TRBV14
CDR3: CASSLHSDWASPIHF

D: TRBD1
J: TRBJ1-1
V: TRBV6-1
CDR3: CASSIGQGEAFF

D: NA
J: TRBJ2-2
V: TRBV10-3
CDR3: CAISERAGELFF

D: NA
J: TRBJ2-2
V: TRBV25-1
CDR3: CASRDRLSGGELFF

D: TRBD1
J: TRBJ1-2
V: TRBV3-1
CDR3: CASQRGQSNYGYTF

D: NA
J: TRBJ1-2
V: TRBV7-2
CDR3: CASSPDASWGYTF

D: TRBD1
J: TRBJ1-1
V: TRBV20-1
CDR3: CSAPRQGAGTEAFF

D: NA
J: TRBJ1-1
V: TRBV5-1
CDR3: CASGGMNTEAFF

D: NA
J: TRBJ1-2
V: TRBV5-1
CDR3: CASSLAAGESSGYTF

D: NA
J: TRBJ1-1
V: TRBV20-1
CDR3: CSTDGPTEAFF

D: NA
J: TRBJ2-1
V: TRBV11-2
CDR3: CASSLYGGATYNEQFF

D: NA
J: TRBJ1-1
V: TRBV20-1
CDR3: CRAPEAGGTEAFF

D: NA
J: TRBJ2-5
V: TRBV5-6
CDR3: CASSLFHQETQYF

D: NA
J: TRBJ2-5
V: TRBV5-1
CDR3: CASSFAGTQETQYF

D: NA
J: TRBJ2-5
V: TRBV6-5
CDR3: CASRDPVGKTQYF

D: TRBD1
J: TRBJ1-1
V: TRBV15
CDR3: CATRGIVTGANTEAFF

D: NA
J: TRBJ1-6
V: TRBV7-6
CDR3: CASSLGTYNSPLHF

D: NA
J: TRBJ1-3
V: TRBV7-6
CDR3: CASSYLGGGYSGNTIYF